One sample yielded the 30 T cell receptor beta chains listed below, sequenced in a study of somatic mutations in cytotoxic T cells in rheumatoid arthritis. Clones were read by immunoSEQ multiplex PCR, and TCRdb kept only the in-frame ones, dropping some. The table includes some 20,000 clones, under 85% detected once. Sequences were obtained from CD8+ T cells sorted from blood. The receptors were sampled from an adult with rheumatoid arthritis.

This clone is a singleton in its sample. The genes are TRBV6-5 and TRBJ2-3; maybe TRBD1 (6 bases). The V gene's germline CDR1 is MNHEY and CDR2 SVGAGI. The CDR3 spans 16 residues. Trimming took 0 bases from V and 5 from J, leaving 15 bases between them. In DNA, the CDR3 is TGTGCCAGCAGTTACTCGAGAGGACAGCAAAAAGATACGCAGTATTTT. It is translated as CASSYSRGQQKDTQYF.

The chain is built from TRBV19 and TRBJ2-2, with D perhaps matching TRBD2 (5 bases). There are 13 residues in the CDR3. Trimming cost V 2 bases and J 5 bases, with 6 bases left between them. Germline V lookup: CDR1 LNHDA, CDR2 SQIVND (reference sequence). The CDR3 coding sequence is TGTGCCAGTAGTATATGGGAGACCGGGGAGCTGTTTTTT. It is translated as CASSIWETGELFF. Complete variable domain (other parts from reference TRBV19 and TRBJ2-2): DGGITQSPKYLFRKEGQNVTLSCEQNLNHDAMYWYRQDPGQGLRLIYYSQIVNDFQKGDIAEGYSVSREKKESFPLTVTSAQKNPTAFYLCASSIWETGELFFGEGSRLTVL.

The chain is built from TRBV2 and TRBJ2-7; D might be TRBD2 (5 bases). The germline V gene encodes CDR1 SNHLY and CDR2 FYNNEI. V was shortened by 5 bases and J by 4 bases, with 21 bases between the two germline ends. This CDR3 is 16 amino acids long. CDR3 amino acids: CASSTNGLGVGYEQYF. The CDR3 DNA is TGTGCCAGCAGTACCAACGGACTGGGTGTGGGGTACGAGCAGTACTTC.

The V call is TRBV4-1, the J call TRBJ1-1; TRBD1 agrees at 7 bases. V lost 4 bases, J lost 5 bases, and 10 bases stayed unmatched. Germline CDR1 MGHRA, CDR2 YSYEKL. The CDR3 runs 15 residues. The DNA of the CDR3 is TGCGCCAGCAGCCCCAATAGGGGGCCGGGGACTGAAGCTTTCTTT. Encoded protein: CASSPNRGPGTEAFF.

This chain links TRBV11-3 with TRBJ2-3; unclear D gene. Per the germline V gene, CDR1 is SGHNT and CDR2 is YENEEA. Trimming shortened V by 1 base and J by 4 bases, and 3 bases separated the two germline ends. The CDR3 sequence is 12 residues long. CDR3 region: CASSLGADTQYF. CDR3 nucleotide sequence: TGTGCCAGCAGCTTAGGGGCAGATACGCAGTATTTT.

This clone turned up a few times. This chain uses TRBV10-2 with TRBJ2-7; tentatively, D is TRBD1 (5 bases). This CDR3 spans 13 amino acids. With 5 bases removed from V and 3 bases from J, the gap between germline ends came to 11 bases. Germline lookup yields CDR1 WSHSY and CDR2 SAAADI. The CDR3 loop is CASSWGTDYEQYF. The CDR3 bases are TGCGCCAGCAGTTGGGGCACCGACTACGAGCAGTACTTC.

This chain joins TRBV10-3 and TRBJ2-3; the match to TRBD2 covers 11 bases. CDR1 and CDR2 from the germline V gene are ENHRY and SYGVKD. This CDR3 is built from 15 residues. With 6 bases clipped from V and 1 base from J, the junction kept 3 bases outside the gene matches. CDR3 sequence: CAISPSGGRTDTQYF. DNA of the CDR3: TGTGCCATCAGCCCTAGCGGGGGGCGCACAGATACGCAGTATTTT.

The chain uses TRBV5-4 and TRBJ2-7; TRBD2 matches 12 bases. Germline V CDR1 and CDR2: SGHNT, YYREEE (reference sequence). The CDR3 runs to 16 residues. Losses at the gene ends were 4 bases for V and 4 bases for J; bases not matched to a gene: 9. CDR3 DNA: TGTGCCAGCAGCGCCCGGACTAGCGGGATCCTGTACGAGCAGTACTTC. This gives the protein CASSARTSGILYEQYF.

This clone was seen once. The chain recombines TRBV6-5 with TRBJ2-7, with D uncertain. Germline V lookup: CDR1 MNHEY, CDR2 SVGAGI. The CDR3 runs 13 residues. Trimming took 3 bases from V and 6 from J, leaving 12 bases between them. This CDR3 is CASSYGKGGEQYV. The CDR3 nucleotides read TGTGCCAGCAGTTATGGAAAGGGCGGCGAGCAGTACGTC.

The genes are TRBV25-1 and TRBJ2-3; D is unclear. The germline V gene has CDR1 MGHDK and CDR2 SYGVNS. Trimming left V 5 bases short and J 2 bases short, with 14 bases between. CDR3 length: 15 amino acids. CDR3 protein: CASSPPRGITDTQYF. Here the CDR3 DNA reads TGTGCCAGCAGTCCCCCACGAGGCATCACAGATACGCAGTATTTT.

The chain is built from TRBV5-5 and TRBJ2-1; 12 nucleotides match TRBD1. This CDR3 spans 14 amino acids. V lost 4 bases and J lost 8; bases outside the gene matches: 4. The germline gives CDR1 SGHKS, CDR2 YYEKEE (reference sequence). CDR3 bases: TGTGCCAGCAGCCAAGGGACAGGGGGCTATGAGCAGTTCTTC. This sequence encodes CASSQGTGGYEQFF.

This clone came up a few times. The V gene is TRBV7-9, the J gene TRBJ1-1; the D is unclear. This CDR3 is 15 amino acids long. V gave up 4 bases and J gave up 0 bases, with 12 bases separating them. The germline V gene encodes CDR1 SEHNR and CDR2 FQNEAQ (reference sequence). The CDR3 reads CASSSWKPMNTEAFF. In nucleotides, the CDR3 is TGTGCCAGCAGCTCCTGGAAGCCTATGAACACTGAAGCTTTCTTT.

CDR3 residues: CSVERLAGSPGAKNIQYF. The CDR3 DNA follows: TGCAGCGTTGAAAGACTAGCGGGATCCCCTGGGGCCAAAAACATTCAGTACTTC. The chain employs TRBV29-1 and TRBJ2-4; TRBD2 matches at 11 bases. After removal of 2 bases from V and 1 base from J, the junction contained 10 bases not matched to a gene. This CDR3 spans 18 amino acids. Per the germline V gene, CDR1 is SQVTM and CDR2 is ANQGSEA.

V usage is TRBV4-3 and J usage is TRBJ2-7; 9 bases fit TRBD2. There are 17 residues in the CDR3. Trimming cost V 5 bases and J 1 base; bases outside gene matches: 12. CDR1 LGHNA and CDR2 YSLEER come from the germline V gene. Here the CDR3 reads CASSYWSGREGSYEQYF. DNA for the CDR3: TGCGCCAGCAGCTACTGGTCTGGGCGGGAGGGATCCTACGAGCAGTACTTC.

CDR3 DNA: TGTGCCAGCAGCACGCTATTACAGGGAGGTGAAAAACTGTTTTTT. Translating gives CASSTLLQGGEKLFF. The chain uses TRBV7-9 and TRBJ1-4; D might be TRBD1 (6 bases). Germline CDR1 SEHNR, CDR2 FQNEAQ (reference sequence). The CDR3 runs 15 residues. V gave up 5 bases and J gave up 7 bases, with 17 bases separating them.

V is TRBV2 and J is TRBJ1-1; tentative D call: TRBD1 (5 bases). CDR1 and CDR2 (germline): SNHLY, FYNNEI. CDR3 length equals 13 residues. Deletions cut 10 bases from V and 3 bases from J, with 15 bases between. CDR3 coding DNA: TGTGCCATCCGAGGGGAGGGCTACACTGAAGCTTTCTTT. Protein sequence: CAIRGEGYTEAFF.

Concerning this clone: Additional DNA sequences in this sample encode the identical CDR3. The chain combines TRBV7-2 with TRBJ2-5, with 9 nucleotides matching TRBD1. Germline trimming cut 3 bases from V and 5 bases from J; bases unmatched to any gene: 4. This CDR3 region has 14 residues. CDR1 is SGHTA and CDR2 is FQGNSA in the germline V gene. This chain's CDR3 is CASSLTGGWETQYF. Written as DNA, the CDR3 is TGTGCCAGCAGCTTGACAGGGGGGTGGGAGACCCAGTACTTC.

The genes are TRBV30 and TRBJ1-4; the D gene is possibly TRBD1 (6 bases). Germline values: CDR1 GTSNPN, CDR2 SVGIG (reference sequence). This CDR3 comprises 15 residues. Deletions cut 2 bases from V and 7 bases from J, with 17 bases between. CDR3 nucleotides: TGTGCCTGGAGTCCAGGAGACAGGAGGGGTGAAAAACTGTTTTTT. This codes for CAWSPGDRRGEKLFF.

The CDR3 region is CASSVASSPDTQYF. The CDR3 DNA follows: TGTGCCAGCAGCGTAGCTTCTAGCCCAGATACGCAGTATTTT. The V and J genes are TRBV9 and TRBJ2-3; weak D call: TRBD2 (5 bases). This CDR3 contains 14 residues. V was trimmed by 0 bases and J by 4 bases, leaving 9 bases between them. Per germline, CDR1 SGDLS and CDR2 YYNGEE.

The sample holds one count of this clone. J is TRBJ1-1 and V is TRBV28, with D maybe TRBD1 (5 bases). Germline lookup yields CDR1 MDHEN and CDR2 SYDVKM. The CDR3 is 11 residues long. V shed 8 bases and J shed 10 bases, with 14 bases lying between them. The CDR3 loop reads CASGQGPRAFF. The DNA of the CDR3 is TGTGCCAGCGGCCAGGGCCCCCGAGCTTTCTTT.

This CDR3 reads CASSLARGQFKNIQYF. As DNA, the CDR3 is TGTGCCAGCAGCTTAGCAAGAGGACAGTTTAAAAACATTCAGTACTTC. The chain employs TRBV7-9 and TRBJ2-4; D may be TRBD1 (6 bases). CDR3 length: 16 residues. The germline V gene encodes CDR1 SEHNR and CDR2 FQNEAQ (reference sequence). V gave up 0 bases and J gave up 4 bases, with 13 bases separating them.

J is TRBJ2-1 and V is TRBV27; 8 nucleotides agree with TRBD2. CDR3 length equals 14 residues. Trimming took 8 bases from V and 3 from J; bases not matched to a gene: 6. Germline V gene data show CDR1 as MNHEY and CDR2 as SMNVEV (reference sequence). This CDR3 reads CASYPSGYYNEQFF. CDR3 nucleotide sequence: TGTGCCAGCTACCCTAGCGGGTACTACAATGAGCAGTTCTTC.

V is TRBV9 and J is TRBJ2-2; 7 bases agree with TRBD1. J lost 4 bases, V lost 4 bases, and 16 bases had no gene match. In germline, CDR1 is SGDLS, CDR2 YYNGEE. CDR3 length: 18 amino acids. The DNA of the CDR3 is TGTGCCAGCAGCCCCCCCAACGGACAGGTTCCTTTCACCGGGGAGCTGTTTTTT. Protein: CASSPPNGQVPFTGELFF. Variable domain in full (rest from reference TRBV9 and TRBJ2-2): DSGVTQTPKHLITATGQRVTLRCSPRSGDLSVYWYQQSLDQGLQFLIQYYNGEERAKGNILERFSAQQFPDLHSELNLSSLELGDSALYFCASSPPNGQVPFTGELFFGEGSRLTVL.

The genes are TRBV9 and TRBJ2-1; D is unresolved. V was shortened by 4 bases and J by 16 bases, with 21 bases between the two germline ends. There are 13 residues in the CDR3. CDR1 and CDR2 (germline): SGDLS, YYNGEE. The CDR3 DNA follows: TGTGCCAGCAGCCCCCTTGTCGGCCCCGGGCTATTCTTC. It is translated as CASSPLVGPGLFF.

The chain carries TRBV6-4 and TRBJ2-3, with TRBD1 matching over 9 bases. CDR1 is MRHNA and CDR2 is SNTAGT in the germline V gene. The CDR3 contains 14 residues. V lost 3 bases, J lost 5 bases, and 3 bases stayed unmatched. The CDR3 loop reads CASSEGQGGDTQYF. CDR3 in DNA: TGTGCCAGCAGTGAGGGACAGGGAGGAGATACGCAGTATTTT.

This chain joins TRBV2 and TRBJ2-1; possible D gene TRBD2, 6 bases. Per the germline V gene, CDR1 is SNHLY and CDR2 is FYNNEI. The CDR3 spans 13 residues. Trimming took 6 bases from V and 9 from J, leaving 15 bases between them. The CDR3 reads CASRGTLGGEQFF. CDR3 sequence (DNA): TGTGCCAGCAGGGGGACTCTGGGGGGTGAGCAGTTCTTC.

This clone was detected a few times. The junction does not match germline at one end; this may be a read error. The chain carries TRBV7-7 and TRBJ2-3, with TRBD2 matching over 7 bases. Germline CDR1 and CDR2: SSHAT and FNYEAQ (reference sequence). There are 15 residues in the CDR3. The CDR3 region has the DNA TGTGCTAGCAGCTCAAGCGGGGTCAACTCAGATACGCAGTATTTT. As protein: CASSSSGVNSDTQYF.

This chain uses TRBV6-1 with TRBJ1-1; D unclear. The CDR3 totals 13 residues. V was clipped by 3 bases and J by 1 base, with 6 bases between them. Germline assignment: CDR1 MNHNS and CDR2 SASEGT. CDR3 DNA: TGTGCCAGCAGTGAGGACTGGAACACTGAAGCTTTCTTT. Translation gives CASSEDWNTEAFF.

The chain joins TRBV9 to TRBJ2-3, with TRBD1 matching 12 bases. The CDR3 totals 16 residues. J gave up 3 bases and V 5 bases, and 7 bases lay outside the gene matches. Germline V gives CDR1 SGDLS, CDR2 YYNGEE. Here the CDR3 reads CASSAGTGGTTDTQYF. The CDR3 DNA reads TGTGCCAGCAGTGCCGGGACAGGGGGCACTACAGATACGCAGTATTTT.

The chain joins TRBV6-1 to TRBJ2-7; TRBD2 matches at 9 bases. With V trimmed by 1 base and J by 1 base, 2 bases remained unmatched. Germline V CDR1 and CDR2: MNHNS, SASEGT. The CDR3 contains 15 residues. In DNA form, the CDR3 reads TGTGCCAGCAGTGAAGGTAGCGGGGGATCCTACGAGCAGTACGTC. This codes for CASSEGSGGSYEQYV.